The 26 T cell receptor beta chains below all came from one sample that was sequenced in a study of post-analysis software for immune sequencing data. Whole-study findings and limits: TRBV5-6, TRBV5-1 and TRBV20-1 belonged to a set of five TRBV segments that were more frequent in patients than controls.

These receptors lack a known antigen. Presence of unique molecular identifiers characterized the TCR beta cDNA libraries. TCRdb recomputed calls from the PCR reads with MiXCR, one row per CDR3 protein. The sample includes approximately 690,000 distinct CDR3 sequences, approximately 59% seen only once; the top ten take roughly 12%. Sequencing used blood. The source is a girl aged 2 to 9 with multiple sclerosis.

This clonotype was recorded a few times. The chain is built from TRBV7-3 and TRBJ2-2; D not certain. Germline CDR1 reads SGHTA; CDR2 reads FQGTGA. Trimming cost V 3 bases and J 6 bases, with 8 bases left between them. The CDR3 has 13 residues. CDR3 protein: CASSFIRSGELFF. The CDR3 nucleotides are TGTGCCAGCAGCTTTATCAGATCCGGGGAGCTGTTTTTT.

About this clonotype itself: The junction does not match germline at one end; this may be a read error. The chain recombines TRBV7-2 with TRBJ1-2, with a possible D match to TRBD1 (5 bases). Germline assignment: CDR1 SGHTA and CDR2 FQGNSA. This CDR3 is built from 15 residues. In DNA, the CDR3 is TGCGCCAGCAGCTTAGACAGTTCTGCGGGCTATGGCTACACCTTC. It yields the protein CASSLDSSAGYGYTF.

This chain connects TRBV29-1 to TRBJ2-1; tentative D call: TRBD1 (5 bases). The V and J ends lost 7 bases and 7 bases respectively, with 14 bases between them. Germline assignment: CDR1 SQVTM and CDR2 ANQGSEA. The CDR3 spans 12 residues. CDR3 nucleotide sequence: TGCAGCGCCATGGACATGGAGAATGAGCAGTTCTTC. It translates to CSAMDMENEQFF.

This clonotype was recorded a few times. V and J are TRBV29-1 and TRBJ2-3, with TRBD2 matching 8 bases. Germline values: CDR1 SQVTM, CDR2 ANQGSEA. V lost 3 bases, J lost 0 bases, and 11 bases stayed unmatched. This CDR3 has 17 amino acids. The CDR3 reads CSVDETSASSSTDTQYF. The DNA of the CDR3 is TGCAGCGTTGATGAGACTAGCGCATCATCTAGCACAGATACGCAGTATTTT.

This clonotype was counted between two and nine times. The rearrangement links TRBV7-2 to TRBJ2-1; either TRBD1 or TRBD2 may supply D (5 bases each). Germline CDR1 SGHTA, CDR2 FQGNSA. V lost 4 bases to trimming and J lost 7 bases, with 8 bases between them. The CDR3 length is 12 residues. This chain's CDR3 is CASSSWGNEQFF. Here the CDR3 DNA reads TGTGCCAGCAGCTCATGGGGGAATGAGCAGTTCTTC.

The chain is built from TRBV5-1 and TRBJ1-1, with 8 bases identical to TRBD1. Germline trimming cut 7 bases from V and 0 bases from J; bases unmatched to any gene: 11. The CDR3 spans 16 residues. Germline-derived CDR1 and CDR2 are SGHRS and YFSETQ. For the CDR3, the DNA is TGCGCCAGCGGACGCACGACAGGGGCTTTGAACACTGAAGCTTTCTTT. Its protein is CASGRTTGALNTEAFF.

The chain employs TRBV6-2 or TRBV6-3 and TRBJ2-3, with D hard to call. The germline V gene encodes CDR1 MNHEY and CDR2 SVGEGT. The CDR3 is 16 residues long. Trimming removed 2 bases at V and 0 bases at J, with 12 bases between. The DNA of the CDR3 is TGTGCCAGCAGTTACGGGAACGGAGTTAGCACAGATACGCAGTATTTT. Protein sequence: CASSYGNGVSTDTQYF.

The chain couples TRBV6-5 to TRBJ1-2; the D is unclear. Germline-derived CDR1 and CDR2 are MNHEY and SVGAGI. The CDR3 covers 11 residues. Trimming pared 7 bases from V and 7 bases from J, leaving 10 bases between. CDR3 region: CASKERGGYTF. The CDR3 DNA reads as TGTGCCAGCAAAGAGCGGGGTGGCTACACCTTC.

This clonotype has more than one count but fewer than ten. The gene calls are TRBV29-1 and TRBJ1-1; 8 bases align to TRBD1. After removal of 4 bases from V and 6 bases from J, the junction contained 4 bases not matched to a gene. Germline V gene sequence: CDR1 SQVTM, CDR2 ANQGSEA. CDR3 length equals 12 residues. The CDR3, as DNA: TGCAGCGTTGCAGGGGGCATCCCTGAAGCTTTCTTT. Protein: CSVAGGIPEAFF. Together with reference TRBV29-1 and TRBJ1-1, the CDR3 gives the full variable domain: SAVISQKPSRDICQRGTSLTIQCQVDSQVTMMFWYRQQPGQSLTLIATANQGSEATYESGFVIDKFPISRPNLTFSTLTVSNMSPEDSSIYLCSVAGGIPEAFFGQGTRLTVV.

In its sample, this clonotype was seen a few times. The rearrangement uses TRBV6-2 or TRBV6-3 and TRBJ2-3; D possibly corresponds to TRBD2 (6 bases). Looked up from germline, CDR1 is MNHEY and CDR2 is SVGEGT. There are 18 residues in the CDR3. V gave up 6 bases and J gave up 0 bases, with 22 bases separating them. The CDR3 coding sequence is TGTGCCAGCAGCAGGAGCGGTCAGTGGGACTGGAGCACAGATACGCAGTATTTT. It translates to CASSRSGQWDWSTDTQYF.

The rearrangement links TRBV7-2 to TRBJ2-2, with TRBD2 as a possible D gene (6 bases). The CDR3 loop spans 13 amino acids. Germline V lookup: CDR1 SGHTA, CDR2 FQGNSA. Trimming shortened V by 5 bases and J by 7 bases, and 11 bases separated the two germline ends. CDR3 DNA: TGTGCCAGCAGCCCTGGGGGGATCGGGGAGCTGTTTTTT. The encoded protein is CASSPGGIGELFF.

The chain combines TRBV10-2 with TRBJ2-5; TRBD1 aligns across 9 bases. With the DNA end fitting TRBJ2-7 better, the J assignment may be wrong. This CDR3 spans 15 amino acids. CDR1 is WSHSY and CDR2 is SAAADI in the germline V gene. CDR3 nucleotides: TGCGCCAGCAGCACCCGGGACAGGGTCTACCACGAGCAGTACTTC. This sequence encodes CASSTRDRVYHEQYF.

The chain recombines TRBV20-1 with TRBJ2-1, with no clear D. CDR1 is DFQATT and CDR2 is SNEGSKA in the germline V gene (reference sequence). Trimming took 3 bases from V and 5 from J, leaving 11 bases between them. The CDR3 loop spans 13 amino acids. This CDR3 is CSASQATNNEQFF. The DNA for the CDR3 is TGCAGTGCTAGTCAGGCTACGAACAATGAGCAGTTCTTC.

The V and J genes are TRBV3-1 and TRBJ2-1; 11 nucleotides line up with TRBD2. The V gene's germline CDR1 is LGHDT and CDR2 YNNKEL (reference sequence). Trimming took 3 bases from V and 8 from J; bases not matched to a gene: 3. This CDR3 is built from 14 residues. CDR3 protein: CASSHLAGGHEQFF. The DNA of the CDR3 is TGTGCCAGCAGCCATCTAGCGGGGGGTCATGAGCAGTTCTTC.

V gene TRBV29-1 combines with J gene TRBJ2-1; 8 bases fit TRBD1. The CDR3 runs to 13 residues. Trimming cost V 7 bases and J 1 base; bases outside gene matches: 3. CDR1 is SQVTM and CDR2 is ANQGSEA in the germline V gene. The CDR3 DNA sequence: TGCAGCGCAGGACAGGGTTCCTACAATGAGCAGTTCTTC. Translation: CSAGQGSYNEQFF.

In DNA form, the CDR3 reads TGTGCCAGCAGCTTAACAGCGGCTAGCTCCTACGAGCAGTACTTC. Protein sequence: CASSLTAASSYEQYF. The rearrangement links TRBV7-3 to TRBJ2-7; D perhaps matches TRBD2 (5 bases). The CDR3 is made up of 15 amino acids. From germline, CDR1 is SGHTA and CDR2 FQGTGA. V was pared by 0 bases and J by 0 bases, with 9 bases between.

The rearrangement links TRBV7-9 to TRBJ2-3; D is unclear. Trimming removed 4 bases from V and 6 bases from J, with 14 bases in between. Germline V gives CDR1 SEHNR, CDR2 FQNEAQ (reference sequence). This CDR3 is built from 14 residues. The CDR3 spells CASSSDPITDTQYF. The CDR3 nucleotides are TGTGCCAGCAGCTCAGACCCGATCACGGATACGCAGTATTTT. The whole variable domain, filled in from reference TRBV7-9 and TRBJ2-3, reads DTGVSQNPRHKITKRGQNVTFRCDPISEHNRLYWYRQTLGQGPEFLTYFQNEAQLEKSRLLSDRFSAERPKGSFSTLEIQRTEQGDSAMYLCASSSDPITDTQYFGPGTRLTVL.

The chain has TRBV20-1 and TRBJ1-4, with D maybe TRBD1 (6 bases). This CDR3 is built from 13 residues. Germline assignment: CDR1 DFQATT and CDR2 SNEGSKA (reference sequence). V lost 5 bases and J 3 bases, leaving 10 bases between the germline ends. CDR3 loop: CSASGAANEKLFF. The DNA of the CDR3 is TGCAGTGCTTCAGGGGCAGCTAATGAAAAACTGTTTTTT.

This rearrangement joins TRBV20-1 to TRBJ2-1; 9 bases are shared with TRBD2. CDR1 and CDR2 (germline): DFQATT, SNEGSKA (reference sequence). The length of the CDR3 is 13 residues. J gave up 6 bases and V 6 bases, and 6 bases lay outside the gene matches. The CDR3 protein is CSAPGLAINEQFF. The CDR3 region has the DNA TGCAGTGCCCCGGGACTAGCTATCAATGAGCAGTTCTTC.

The chain couples TRBV5-5 to TRBJ2-6; D remains ambiguous. Trimming removed 4 bases at V and 3 bases at J, with 11 bases between. This CDR3 is 15 amino acids long. In germline, CDR1 is SGHKS, CDR2 YYEKEE (reference sequence). The CDR3: CASSPRWDGANVLTF. DNA for the CDR3: TGTGCCAGCAGCCCGCGGTGGGATGGGGCCAACGTCCTGACTTTC.

Of note for this clonotype: Because it lacks the conserved phenylalanine or tryptophan at the end, this CDR3 is likely a read error. The chain employs TRBV6-6 and TRBJ2-3; 9 nucleotides align to TRBD1. From germline, CDR1 is MNHNY and CDR2 SVGAGI (reference sequence). The CDR3 is made up of 12 amino acids. V shed 5 bases and J 11 bases; nucleotides not matched to a gene: 5. This CDR3 is CASSPRQGEQYI. CDR3 nucleotides: TGTGCCAGCAGTCCCAGACAGGGGGAGCAGTATATT.

V is TRBV24-1 and J is TRBJ2-1; the match to TRBD2 covers 10 bases. The CDR3 runs to 15 residues. CDR1 and CDR2 (germline): KGHDR, SFDVKD. J was trimmed by 3 bases and V by 5 bases; bases with no gene match: 3. This chain's CDR3 is CATSAGLAYYNEQFF. CDR3 coding DNA: TGTGCCACCAGTGCGGGACTAGCGTACTACAATGAGCAGTTCTTC.

The chain links TRBV5-1 to TRBJ2-3, with a weak D call TRBD1 (6 bases). The CDR3 totals 16 residues. Germline V gene sequence: CDR1 SGHRS, CDR2 YFSETQ. Trimming stripped 0 bases from V and 0 bases from J, with 11 bases between. CDR3 amino acids: CASSLAQGLSTDTQYF. The CDR3 nucleotides read TGCGCCAGCAGCTTGGCACAGGGCCTAAGCACAGATACGCAGTATTTT.

This clonotype was seen only a few times. This chain uses TRBV12-5 with TRBJ2-5; 8 nucleotides match TRBD1. The assigned J gene may be wrong: the sequence end matches TRBJ2-7 better. The CDR3 is 13 residues long. Germline values: CDR1 LGHNT, CDR2 FRNRAP. The CDR3 sequence is CASGLQGGHEQYF. DNA of the CDR3: TGTGCTAGTGGCTTACAGGGGGGACACGAGCAGTACTTC.

This clonotype was detected a few times. An end of the junction differs from the germline gene, which may be a read error. J is TRBJ2-5 and V is TRBV12-3 or TRBV12-4, with 9 positions matching TRBD1. The CDR3 is made up of 17 amino acids. The DNA for the CDR3 is TGTGCCAGCAGTTTAGCTGCATCCGGGACAGGGCAAGAGACTCAGTACTTC. Protein product: CASSLAASGTGQETQYF.

There are a few counts of this clonotype. The chain is built from TRBV7-2 and TRBJ2-1; 9 bases fit TRBD2. The junction had 8 bases not matched to a gene; V was cut back by 0 bases and J by 8 bases. Germline V CDR1 and CDR2: SGHTA, FQGNSA. The CDR3 spans 16 residues. The CDR3 coding sequence is TGTGCCAGCAGCTTAGCCTGGCGGGGGGGCCCTCATGAGCAGTTCTTC. Residues: CASSLAWRGGPHEQFF.